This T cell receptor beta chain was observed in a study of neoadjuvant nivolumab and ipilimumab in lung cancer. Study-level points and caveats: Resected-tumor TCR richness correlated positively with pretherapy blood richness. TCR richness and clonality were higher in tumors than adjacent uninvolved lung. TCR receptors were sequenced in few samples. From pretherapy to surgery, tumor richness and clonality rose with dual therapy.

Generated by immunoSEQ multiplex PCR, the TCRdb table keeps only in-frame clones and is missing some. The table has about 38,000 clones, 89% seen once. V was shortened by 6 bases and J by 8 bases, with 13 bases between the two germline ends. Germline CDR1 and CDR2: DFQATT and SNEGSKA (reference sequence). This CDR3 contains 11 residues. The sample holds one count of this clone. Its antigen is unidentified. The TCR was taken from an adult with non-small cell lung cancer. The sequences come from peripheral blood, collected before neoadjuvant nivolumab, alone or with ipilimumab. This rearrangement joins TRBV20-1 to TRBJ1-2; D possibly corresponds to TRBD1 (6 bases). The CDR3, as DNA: TGCAGTGCCAGGGACATCGAAGGCTACACCTTC. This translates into CSARDIEGYTF.